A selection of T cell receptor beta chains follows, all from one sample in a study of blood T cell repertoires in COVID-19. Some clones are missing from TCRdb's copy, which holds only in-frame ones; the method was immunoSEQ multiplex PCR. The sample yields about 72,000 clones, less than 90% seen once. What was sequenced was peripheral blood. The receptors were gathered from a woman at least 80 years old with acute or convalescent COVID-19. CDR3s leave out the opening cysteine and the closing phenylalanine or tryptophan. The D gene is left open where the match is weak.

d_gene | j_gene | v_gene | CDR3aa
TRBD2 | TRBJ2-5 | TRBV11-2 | ASQREWEETQY
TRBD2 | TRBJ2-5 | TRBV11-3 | ASSLWGAGRGQETQY
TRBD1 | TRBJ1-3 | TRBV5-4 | ASSRTGAGNTIY
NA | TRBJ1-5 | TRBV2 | ASSTFGGGNQPQH
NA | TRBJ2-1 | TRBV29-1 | SGVSQMASEQF
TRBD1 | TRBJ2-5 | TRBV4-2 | ASSQGGQGGGETQY
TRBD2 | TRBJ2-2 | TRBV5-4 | ASSLVLAGGTGELF
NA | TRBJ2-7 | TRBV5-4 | ASSLDREWEQY
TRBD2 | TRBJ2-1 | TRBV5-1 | ASSPTPYGQRGALRSYNEQF
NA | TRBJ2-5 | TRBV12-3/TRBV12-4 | ASTPGLQETQY
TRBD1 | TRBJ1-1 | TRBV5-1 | ASSSMGTGSTEAF
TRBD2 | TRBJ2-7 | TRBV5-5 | ASSPLGRDYEQY
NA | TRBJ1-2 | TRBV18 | ASSPPLRDYGYT
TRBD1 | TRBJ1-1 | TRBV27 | ASSLCLDRDCKTEAF
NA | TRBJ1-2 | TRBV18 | ASSPGADNYGYT
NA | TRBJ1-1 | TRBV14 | ASSQMHTEAF
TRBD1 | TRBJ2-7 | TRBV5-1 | ASSSQGDSDYEQY
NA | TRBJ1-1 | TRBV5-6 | ASSSRSAINTEAF
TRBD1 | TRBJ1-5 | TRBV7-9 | ASSRDSLNQPQH
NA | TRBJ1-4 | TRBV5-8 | ASSLRRPTNEKLF
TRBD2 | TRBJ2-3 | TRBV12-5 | ASGHGGDTQY
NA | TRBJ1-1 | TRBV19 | ASSQQGTILNTEAF
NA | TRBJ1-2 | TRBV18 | ASSPETGIYGYT
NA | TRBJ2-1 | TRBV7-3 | ASSLLSGNEQF
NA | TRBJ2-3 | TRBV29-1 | SVGRGTDTQY
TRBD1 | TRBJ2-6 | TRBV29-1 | SAESIGQGLSGANVLT
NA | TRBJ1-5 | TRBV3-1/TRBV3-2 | ASSQGLYQPQH
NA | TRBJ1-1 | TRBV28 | ASRVTGNTEAF
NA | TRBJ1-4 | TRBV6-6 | ASSPLREEEKLF
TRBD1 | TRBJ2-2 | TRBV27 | ASSPGTVVVPQRELF
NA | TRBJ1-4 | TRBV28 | ASSFNSNEKLF
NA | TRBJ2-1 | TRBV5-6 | ASKQGISYNEQF
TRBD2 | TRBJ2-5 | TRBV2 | ASSEALRGGRETQY
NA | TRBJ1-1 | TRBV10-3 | AVSGQLGTEAF
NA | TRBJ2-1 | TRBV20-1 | SASGQGRLSSYNEQF
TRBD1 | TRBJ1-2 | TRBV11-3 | ASSARDRGVYGYT
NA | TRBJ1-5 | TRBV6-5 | ASSRDWLGPQH
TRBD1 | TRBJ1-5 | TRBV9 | ASSEGTGGNQPQH
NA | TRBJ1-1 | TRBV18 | ASSREMWNTEAF
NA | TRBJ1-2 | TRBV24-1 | ATSDLVEGYGYT
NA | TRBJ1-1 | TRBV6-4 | ASSPTDSNTEAF
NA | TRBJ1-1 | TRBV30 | AWSRQENTEAF
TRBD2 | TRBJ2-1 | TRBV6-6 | ASSSSGRVSYNEQF
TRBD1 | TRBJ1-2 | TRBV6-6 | ASKNRGNGYT
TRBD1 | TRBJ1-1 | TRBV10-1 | AFPGTAVEAF
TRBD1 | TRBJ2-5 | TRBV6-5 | ASSYRPGTGAETQY
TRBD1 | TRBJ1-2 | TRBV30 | AWSVRVGTGAKPDYGYT
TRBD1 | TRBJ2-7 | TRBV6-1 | ASSEVPGQGLRY
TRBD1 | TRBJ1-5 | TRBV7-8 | ASSLGTGGRSQPQH
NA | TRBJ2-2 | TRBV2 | ASNAEAGELF
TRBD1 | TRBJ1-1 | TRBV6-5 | ASSYDRVTEAF
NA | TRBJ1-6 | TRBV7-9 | ASSFGGLEDSPLH
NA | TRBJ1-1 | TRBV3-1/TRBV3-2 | ASSRDGNTEAF
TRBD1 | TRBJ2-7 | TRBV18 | ASSPGQGVGSEQY